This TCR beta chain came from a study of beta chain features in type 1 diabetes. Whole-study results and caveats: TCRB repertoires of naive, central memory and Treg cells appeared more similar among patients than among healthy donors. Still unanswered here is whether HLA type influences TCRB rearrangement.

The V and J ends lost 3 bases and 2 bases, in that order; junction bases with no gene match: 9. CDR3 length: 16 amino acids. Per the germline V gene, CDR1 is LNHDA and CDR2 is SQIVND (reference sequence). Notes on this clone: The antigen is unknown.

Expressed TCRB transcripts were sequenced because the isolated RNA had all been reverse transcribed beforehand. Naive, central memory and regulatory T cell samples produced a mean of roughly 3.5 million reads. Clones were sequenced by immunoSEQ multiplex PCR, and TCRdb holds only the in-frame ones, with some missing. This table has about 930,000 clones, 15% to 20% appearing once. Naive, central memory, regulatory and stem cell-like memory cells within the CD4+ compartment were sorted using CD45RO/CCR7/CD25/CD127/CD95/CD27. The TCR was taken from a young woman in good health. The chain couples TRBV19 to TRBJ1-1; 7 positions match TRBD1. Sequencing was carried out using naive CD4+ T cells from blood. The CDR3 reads CASSMVTGGGNTEAFF. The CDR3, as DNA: TGTGCCAGTAGTATGGTAACTGGAGGGGGCAACACTGAAGCTTTCTTT.